These 4 T cell receptor beta chains came from one sample sequenced in a study of CD8 T cells in ankylosing spondylitis. TCRdb analysed the 5' RACE reads with MiXCR anew, one entry per CDR3 protein. This table holds about 44,000 distinct CDR3 sequences, more than 9.5% found once. Sequencing input: blood, either unsorted or a sorted T cell fraction (not recorded which). Receptor source: a male donor with ankylosing spondylitis or in good health (not recorded which).

This clonotype was observed a few times. This chain uses TRBV12-3 or TRBV12-4 with TRBJ1-2; no reliable D call. The germline V and J ends were trimmed by 3 bases and 4 bases, with 9 bases remaining between them. The CDR3 loop spans 13 amino acids. Here the CDR3 reads CASSFSRSYGYTF. The CDR3 DNA reads TGTGCCAGCAGTTTTTCCAGGAGCTATGGCTACACCTTC.

V gene TRBV7-9 combines with J gene TRBJ1-1, with 7 nucleotides matching TRBD1. The CDR3 spans 14 residues. The ends lost 5 bases at V and 5 bases at J; junction bases unmatched: 8. Looked up from germline, CDR1 is SEHNR and CDR2 is FQNEAQ (reference sequence). CDR3 residues: CASSPVQGGTEAFF. The CDR3 region has the DNA TGTGCCAGCAGCCCAGTTCAGGGGGGGACTGAAGCTTTCTTT. The entire variable domain, with the rest obtained from reference TRBV7-9 and TRBJ1-1, is as follows: DTGVSQNPRHKITKRGQNVTFRCDPISEHNRLYWYRQTLGQGPEFLTYFQNEAQLEKSRLLSDRFSAERPKGSFSTLEIQRTEQGDSAMYLCASSPVQGGTEAFFGQGTRLTVV.

Concerning this clonotype itself: Germline and junction disagree at one end, which may indicate a read error. V gene TRBV5-1 combines with J gene TRBJ2-3; 8 bases align to TRBD2. The CDR3 runs 16 residues. Germline V gene lookup returns CDR1 SGHRS and CDR2 YFSETQ. CDR3 nucleotides: TGCGTCAGCAGCTTAGAACTAGCGGTTGGTGCAGATACGCAGTATTTT. This gives the protein CVSSLELAVGADTQYF.

The J gene is TRBJ2-4, the V gene TRBV11-2; D possibly corresponds to TRBD2 (6 bases). CDR1 and CDR2 (germline): SGHAT, FQNNGV. Between the trimmed V and J ends, which lost 0 bases and 4 bases, there was a span of 16 bases. The CDR3 runs 17 residues. The chain's CDR3 is CASSLDPVAGRKNIQYF. CDR3 DNA: TGTGCCAGCAGCTTAGATCCGGTGGCGGGGCGGAAAAACATTCAGTACTTC.